This TCR beta chain emerged from a study of T cell repertoires in cytomegalovirus infection. Study as a whole: CMV epitopes, recently identified HLA-C-restricted and well-studied HLA-B-restricted, were used. Matching HLA type, along with CMV infection, was indicated by public TCR beta signatures. Study-level results: HLA-C-restricted, CMV-specific TCR beta clonotypes were dominant ex vivo. Cumulative frequency (of public TCR beta family members) identified carriers of CMV plus the relevant HLA.

Turning to this clonotype: Its matching antigen is unknown.

In TCRdb, the reads were re-called with MiXCR into one record per CDR3 protein. The data show more than 110,000 distinct CDR3 sequences, with about 31% seen just once and around half held by the top ten. This CDR3 region has 18 residues. Per the germline V gene, CDR1 is SGHTA and CDR2 is FQGNSA. V was clipped by 3 bases and J by 0 bases; unmatched bases: 11. This material consisted of CD8+ T cells from cultured PBMCs, taken from culture after CMV antigen stimulation. The origin of this receptor is a human donor in good health (CMV status not recorded). Some clones in this sample may be carry-over from other donors' samples. The V and J genes are TRBV7-2 and TRBJ2-7; TRBD2 aligns across 10 bases. DNA for the CDR3: TGTGCCAGCAGCTTTCAGGCTAGCGGGGGTGAATACTCCTACGAGCAGTACTTC. This encodes CASSFQASGGEYSYEQYF.